These 10 T cell receptor beta chains originate from one sample sequenced in a study of radiotherapy plus CTLA-4 blockade in lung cancer. The table came from immunoSEQ multiplex PCR; TCRdb's copy has only in-frame clones and leaves some out. Of approximately 90,000 clones listed, roughly 80% were seen once; the top ten hold roughly 0.84%. The material was peripheral blood, obtained from a patient treated with radiotherapy plus ipilimumab. The receptors shown here come from a human donor with non-small cell lung cancer who had stable disease on radiotherapy plus ipilimumab.

V gene TRBV7-9 combines with J gene TRBJ2-7; 7 bases map to TRBD1. This CDR3 is 14 amino acids long. V gave up 5 bases and J gave up 0 bases; unmatched junction bases: 4. CDR1 SEHNR and CDR2 FQNEAQ come from the germline V gene (reference sequence). CDR3 sequence: CASSPRTGSYEQYF. The DNA of the CDR3 is TGTGCCAGCAGCCCAAGGACAGGCTCCTACGAGCAGTACTTC.

The chain carries TRBV9 and TRBJ1-1, with D unresolved. Trimming removed 0 bases from V and 4 bases from J, with 1 base in between. The CDR3 length is 11 residues. Per germline, CDR1 SGDLS and CDR2 YYNGEE. The CDR3: CASSVVTEAFF. The CDR3, as DNA: TGTGCCAGCAGCGTAGTCACTGAAGCTTTCTTT.

Comments on this clone: This sample includes further DNA sequences coding for the same CDR3. V is TRBV6-5 and J is TRBJ1-3; 7 nucleotides line up with TRBD1. The CDR3 has 15 residues. The germline gives CDR1 MNHEY, CDR2 SVGAGI. The V gene end was trimmed by 4 bases and the J gene end by 2 bases; junction bases not matched to a gene: 5. The CDR3 sequence: CASSSYRGTGNTIYF. The CDR3 DNA is TGTGCCAGCAGTTCCTACAGGGGTACTGGAAACACCATATATTTT.

The chain couples TRBV6-1 to TRBJ2-1; D unclear. Trimming stripped 3 bases from V and 0 bases from J, with 9 bases between. Germline V gene sequence: CDR1 MNHNS, CDR2 SASEGT. The CDR3 loop spans 15 amino acids. CDR3 amino acids: CASSDPGSSYNEQFF. The CDR3 coding sequence is TGTGCCAGCAGTGATCCAGGCAGCTCCTACAATGAGCAGTTCTTC.

About this clone: Other DNA sequences in the same sample also yield this CDR3. The chain carries TRBV7-3 and TRBJ2-7; 7 nucleotides match TRBD2. Trimming removed 4 bases from V and 3 bases from J; junction bases left unmatched: 3. The V gene's germline CDR1 is SGHTA and CDR2 FQGTGA. The CDR3 is made up of 13 amino acids. CDR3 in amino acids: CASSSSGGYEQYF. CDR3 bases: TGTGCCAGCAGCTCTTCGGGAGGCTACGAGCAGTACTTC.

V is TRBV10-2 and J is TRBJ1-5; no clear D. Trimming left V 0 bases short and J 6 bases short, with 9 bases between. Germline CDR1 is WSHSY and CDR2 is SAAADI. This CDR3 has 14 residues. The CDR3 region is CASSESNLGQPQHF. The CDR3 DNA is TGCGCCAGCAGTGAGTCGAATTTAGGTCAGCCCCAGCATTTT.

This clone was recorded a few times. The chain is built from TRBV28 and TRBJ1-2; 9 nucleotides align to TRBD1. V lost 4 bases, J lost 2 bases, and 2 bases stayed unmatched. The CDR3 has 14 amino acids. Germline CDR1 is MDHEN and CDR2 is SYDVKM. In DNA form, the CDR3 reads TGTGCCAGCAGTTACGGACAGGGGAACTATGGCTACACCTTC. It specifies CASSYGQGNYGYTF.

This chain connects TRBV27 to TRBJ1-1; TRBD1 might be the D (6 bases). Trimming took off 5 bases at V and 10 bases at J, with 23 bases between the two ends. CDR3 length: 15 amino acids. Germline assignment: CDR1 MNHEY and CDR2 SMNVEV (reference sequence). This CDR3 is CASSADRAGESLAFF. Written as DNA, the CDR3 is TGTGCCAGCAGTGCCGATCGGGCAGGGGAGTCTCTAGCTTTCTTT.

The rearrangement joins TRBV5-1 to TRBJ2-1, with TRBD2 matching 7 bases. Germline V gene sequence: CDR1 SGHRS, CDR2 YFSETQ. Losses at the gene ends were 4 bases for V and 8 bases for J; bases not matched to a gene: 9. The CDR3 contains 14 residues. CDR3 DNA: TGCGCCAGCAGCCCAGGGACGGGGAGGGATGAGCAGTTCTTC. This codes for CASSPGTGRDEQFF.

This chain uses TRBV10-3 with TRBJ1-1, with D unresolved. V lost 5 bases and J lost 1, with 5 bases in between. CDR1 and CDR2 from the germline V gene are ENHRY and SYGVKD. The CDR3 has 12 residues. DNA of the CDR3: TGTGCCATCAGTCTCGGGAACACTGAAGCTTTCTTT. This encodes CAISLGNTEAFF.